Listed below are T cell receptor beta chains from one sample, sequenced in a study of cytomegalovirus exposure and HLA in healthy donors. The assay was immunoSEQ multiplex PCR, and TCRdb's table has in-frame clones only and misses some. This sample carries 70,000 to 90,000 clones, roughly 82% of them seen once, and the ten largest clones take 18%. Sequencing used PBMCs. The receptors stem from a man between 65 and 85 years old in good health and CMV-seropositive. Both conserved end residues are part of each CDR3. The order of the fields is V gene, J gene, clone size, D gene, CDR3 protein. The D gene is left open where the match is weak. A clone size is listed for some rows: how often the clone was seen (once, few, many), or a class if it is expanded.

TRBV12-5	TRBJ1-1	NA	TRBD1	CASGLVRGQSNTEAFF
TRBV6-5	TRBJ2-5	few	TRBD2	CASSYSLAGDQETQYF
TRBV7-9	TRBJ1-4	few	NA	CASSLLKGGGYEKLFF
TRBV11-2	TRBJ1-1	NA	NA	CASSLARVRSGTEAFF
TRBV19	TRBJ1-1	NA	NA	CASSFSAEAFF
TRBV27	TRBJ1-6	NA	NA	CASSFQYNSPLHF
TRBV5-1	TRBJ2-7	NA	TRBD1	CASSSTGVYEQYF
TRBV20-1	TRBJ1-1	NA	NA	CSARRNTEAFF
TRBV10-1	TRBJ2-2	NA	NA	CASSESLANTGELFF
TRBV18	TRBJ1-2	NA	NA	CASSQDSNYGYTF
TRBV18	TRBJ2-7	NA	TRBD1	CASSPPGQGSSEQYF
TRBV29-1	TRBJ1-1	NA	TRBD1	CSATGTEGTEAFF
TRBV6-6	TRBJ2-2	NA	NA	CASNPRYDYGELFF
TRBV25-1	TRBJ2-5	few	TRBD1	CASAGTEKETQYF
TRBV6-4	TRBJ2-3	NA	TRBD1	CASSDTGQGTDTQYF
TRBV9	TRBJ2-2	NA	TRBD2	CASARGDGELFF
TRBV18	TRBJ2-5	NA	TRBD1	CASSPRDREETQYF
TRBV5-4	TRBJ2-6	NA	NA	CASSLAGHVVSGANVLTF
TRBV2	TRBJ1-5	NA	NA	CASSEAAGSNQPQHF
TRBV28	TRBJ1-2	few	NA	CASSLSGWNGYTF
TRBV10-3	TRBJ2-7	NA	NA	CAISEFGLYEQYF
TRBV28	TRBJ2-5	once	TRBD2	CASRGGTAHRGQETQYF
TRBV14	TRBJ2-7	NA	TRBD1	CASSLLRTGRQFGEQYF
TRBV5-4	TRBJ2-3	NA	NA	CASSLVFTDTQYF
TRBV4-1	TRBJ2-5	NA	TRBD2	CASSQDEATSGSGEYF
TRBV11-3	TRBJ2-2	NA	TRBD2	CASSLSGGVTGELFF
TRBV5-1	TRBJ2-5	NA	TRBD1	CASSEGTGGRQETQYF
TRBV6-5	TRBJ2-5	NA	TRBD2	CASSIGGQETQYF